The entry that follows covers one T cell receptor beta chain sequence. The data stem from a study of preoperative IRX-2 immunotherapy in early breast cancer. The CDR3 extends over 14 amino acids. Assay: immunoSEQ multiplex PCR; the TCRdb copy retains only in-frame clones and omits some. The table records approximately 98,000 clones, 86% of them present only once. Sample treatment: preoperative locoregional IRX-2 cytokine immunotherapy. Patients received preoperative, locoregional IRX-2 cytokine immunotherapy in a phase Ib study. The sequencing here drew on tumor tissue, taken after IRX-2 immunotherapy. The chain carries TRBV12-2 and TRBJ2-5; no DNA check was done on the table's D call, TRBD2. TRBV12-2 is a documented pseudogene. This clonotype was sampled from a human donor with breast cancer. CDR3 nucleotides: TGTGCCACCACCGATGGAGGGTTACACGAGACCCAGTACTTC. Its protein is CATTDGGLHETQYF.